Included here is one T cell receptor beta chain sequence, with context. Its antigen is unidentified. CDR3 length: 15 residues. Germline trimming cut 3 bases from V and 2 bases from J; bases unmatched to any gene: 5. Germline V gene lookup returns CDR1 SGHTA and CDR2 FQGNSA. This sample stems from a study of T cell responses to AZD1222 COVID-19 vaccine. As for the study in general: Second-dose intervals near 4 or 12 weeks were combined. The study's findings and limits: Donors were largely white British and mainly female; clonal diversity was possibly underestimated.

Clones were read by immunoSEQ multiplex PCR, and TCRdb kept only the in-frame ones, dropping some. The repertoire holds about 150,000 clones, with around 93% as singletons. This chain uses TRBV7-2 with TRBJ2-7, with 9 bases matching TRBD1. The sample in question was peripheral blood, obtained on day 0 of AZD1222 vaccination. The clonotype originates from an adult in good health. The CDR3, as DNA: TGTGCCAGCAGCTTTCGACAGGGGGAGGCCTACGAGCAGTACTTC. This encodes CASSFRQGEAYEQYF.